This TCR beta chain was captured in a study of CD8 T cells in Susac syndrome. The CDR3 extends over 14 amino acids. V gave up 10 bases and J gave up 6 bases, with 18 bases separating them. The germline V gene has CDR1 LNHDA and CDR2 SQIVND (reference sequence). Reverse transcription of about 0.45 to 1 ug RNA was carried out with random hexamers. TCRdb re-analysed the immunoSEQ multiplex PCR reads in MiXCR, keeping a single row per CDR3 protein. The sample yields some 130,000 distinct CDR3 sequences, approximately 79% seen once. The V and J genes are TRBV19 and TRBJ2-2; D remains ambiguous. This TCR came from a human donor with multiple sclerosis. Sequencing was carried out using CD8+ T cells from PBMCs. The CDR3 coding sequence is TGTGCCACCCTTGGGGTGTACGGAGCCGGGGAGCTGTTTTTT. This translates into CATLGVYGAGELFF.